The 25 T cell receptor beta chains below come from one sample, sequenced in a study of blood T cells in healthy people across ages. A second PCR of about 6 to 12 cycles used a sample-barcoded 5' primer and a J-beta primer mix. TCRdb independently ran MiXCR on the 5' RACE reads; one entry per CDR3 protein. The sample holds hundreds of thousands of distinct CDR3 sequences; approximately 40% are singletons and the top ten take approximately 29%. Sequenced: blood. The receptors here all came from a man at least 80 years old in good health.

This clonotype was seen only a few times. This chain joins TRBV20-1 and TRBJ2-3; 7 positions match TRBD2. The CDR3 runs to 18 residues. The V gene end was trimmed by 4 bases and the J gene end by 0 bases; junction bases not matched to a gene: 16. Per germline, CDR1 DFQATT and CDR2 SNEGSKA (reference sequence). The CDR3 nucleotides read TGCAGTGCTACGGGGAGAGCGGGACCCTCCGCTAGCACAGATACGCAGTATTTT. This sequence encodes CSATGRAGPSASTDTQYF.

The rearrangement uses TRBV27 and TRBJ1-2; no firm D call. Germline-derived CDR1 and CDR2 are MNHEY and SMNVEV (reference sequence). V was clipped by 5 bases and J by 8 bases, with 15 bases between them. The CDR3 covers 13 residues. CDR3 amino acids: CASSVSMDLGYTF. For the CDR3, the DNA is TGTGCCAGCAGTGTGAGTATGGATTTGGGCTACACCTTC.

This clonotype was counted a few times. The gene calls are TRBV29-1 and TRBJ1-5; 8 nucleotides line up with TRBD1. The CDR3 loop spans 12 amino acids. V dropped 6 bases and J dropped 5; count of bases not matched to a gene: 3. Germline V gene sequence: CDR1 SQVTM, CDR2 ANQGSEA. CDR3 nucleotides: TGCAGCGTACAGACAGGGGATCAGCCCCAGCATTTT. Translating gives CSVQTGDQPQHF.

As concerns this clonotype: Just one base apart from a much larger clone, this may be a read error. The chain employs TRBV13 and TRBJ2-4; no clear D. Germline loops: CDR1 PRHDT, CDR2 FYEKMQ (reference sequence). Trimming removed 0 bases at V and 13 bases at J, with 10 bases between. This CDR3 has 12 amino acids. The CDR3 DNA reads as TGTGCCAGCAGCTTAGGCTTAGAGGAGCAGTACTTC. Its translation is CASSLGLEEQYF.

This clonotype was seen repeatedly, ten times or more. The chain carries TRBV6-2 or TRBV6-3 and TRBJ1-1; TRBD1 is a possible D gene (6 bases). Germline V gene sequence: CDR1 MNHEY, CDR2 SVGEGT. The CDR3 loop spans 15 amino acids. With 2 bases removed from V and 1 base from J, the gap between germline ends came to 11 bases. DNA of the CDR3: TGTGCCAGCAGTTACGGGGGGGGCCGGAACACTGAAGCTTTCTTT. This gives the protein CASSYGGGRNTEAFF.

Only one count was recorded for this clonotype. V usage is TRBV18 and J usage is TRBJ1-5; D is perhaps TRBD1 (6 bases). This CDR3 is built from 14 residues. V lost 5 bases to trimming and J lost 7 bases, with 15 bases between them. From germline, CDR1 is KGHSH and CDR2 LQKENI. The CDR3 nucleotides read TGTGCCAGCTCAACGGAGGGGGTTGGCCAGCCCCAGCATTTT. Encoded protein: CASSTEGVGQPQHF.

This clonotype was seen many times. J is TRBJ2-1 and V is TRBV7-2; D gene unclear. The CDR3 extends over 15 amino acids. Deletions cut 5 bases from V and 8 bases from J, with 19 bases between. Germline lookup yields CDR1 SGHTA and CDR2 FQGNSA. This CDR3 is CASSLESNRAYEQFF. In nucleotides, the CDR3 is TGTGCCAGCAGCCTTGAGTCCAATCGGGCCTATGAGCAGTTCTTC.

There are many counts of this clonotype. The rearrangement uses TRBV2 and TRBJ1-1; D is unclear. The germline V gene encodes CDR1 SNHLY and CDR2 FYNNEI. The CDR3 spans 14 residues. V was pared by 6 bases and J by 1 base, with 12 bases between. This chain's CDR3 is CASRGLWSNTEAFF. As DNA, the CDR3 is TGTGCCAGCAGGGGCCTATGGTCGAACACTGAAGCTTTCTTT.

This clonotype came up a few times. The chain couples TRBV27 to TRBJ2-7; D is unresolved. Germline loops: CDR1 MNHEY, CDR2 SMNVEV (reference sequence). The CDR3 totals 14 residues. V was clipped by 1 base and J by 0 bases, with 7 bases between them. This CDR3 is CASSLYDTSYEQYF. CDR3 DNA: TGTGCCAGCAGTTTATACGACACCTCCTACGAGCAGTACTTC.

This CDR3 is CASSIGGGAGVGTDTQYF. In DNA, the CDR3 is TGTGCCAGTAGTATCGGTGGGGGGGCCGGAGTCGGCACAGATACGCAGTATTTT. The chain carries TRBV19 and TRBJ2-3; D is perhaps TRBD2 (7 bases). Germline values: CDR1 LNHDA, CDR2 SQIVND (reference sequence). V was clipped by 3 bases and J by 1 base, with 20 bases between them. The CDR3 loop spans 18 amino acids.

A single count supports this clonotype. The chain uses TRBV25-1 and TRBJ2-7; 7 bases agree with TRBD2. The last part of the DNA fits TRBJ2-4 better; the J call may be wrong. The germline gives CDR1 MGHDK, CDR2 SYGVNS. The CDR3 loop spans 15 amino acids. The CDR3 loop is CASSYGEGGANIQYF. The CDR3 DNA reads TGTGCCAGCAGTTACGGGGAGGGAGGGGCAAACATTCAGTACTTC.

The chain combines TRBV7-2 with TRBJ1-5, with D possibly being TRBD1 (5 bases). Trimming took 1 base from V and 1 from J, leaving 8 bases between them. Looked up from germline, CDR1 is SGHTA and CDR2 is FQGNSA. This CDR3 contains 15 residues. The DNA of the CDR3 is TGTGCCAGCAGCTTAGATTCAGGGAGCAATCAGCCCCAGCATTTT. This gives the protein CASSLDSGSNQPQHF.

The chain combines TRBV19 with TRBJ2-7; tentatively, D is TRBD1 (6 bases). The end of the DNA aligns better with TRBJ2-5, so the J call may be wrong. The V gene's germline CDR1 is LNHDA and CDR2 SQIVND (reference sequence). This CDR3 is built from 15 residues. CDR3 loop: CASTRGGQPGETQYF. DNA of the CDR3: TGTGCCAGCACCAGGGGCGGGCAACCAGGAGAGACCCAGTACTTC.

The rearrangement joins TRBV4-3 to TRBJ2-1; TRBD2 matches at 8 bases. V lost 4 bases, J lost 0 bases, and 8 bases stayed unmatched. This CDR3 is 17 amino acids long. In germline, CDR1 is LGHNA, CDR2 YSLEER. CDR3 amino acids: CASSPRRAGDSYNEQFF. In DNA form, the CDR3 reads TGCGCCAGCAGCCCCCGTAGAGCGGGGGACTCCTACAATGAGCAGTTCTTC.

The CDR3 DNA sequence: TGCGCCAGCAGCCCTAGGGGGGCACGAGAAGAGACCCAGTACTTC. It specifies CASSPRGAREETQYF. The chain is built from TRBV5-1 and TRBJ2-5; D could derive from TRBD1 or TRBD2 (6 bases each). This CDR3 has 15 amino acids. The V gene lost 4 bases and the J gene lost 3 bases, with 16 bases spanning the gap. CDR1 is SGHRS, CDR2 YFSETQ, per germline.

With regard to this clonotype: A read error may produce the germline difference seen at one junction end. The chain is built from TRBV4-1 and TRBJ2-7; a possible D gene is TRBD1 (5 bases). There are 14 residues in the CDR3. CDR1 is MGHRA and CDR2 is YSYEKL in the germline V gene. The CDR3 spells CASSQESRAHEQYF. The CDR3 DNA follows: TGCGCCAGCAGTCAAGAGAGCAGGGCCCACGAGCAGTACTTC.

In its sample, this clonotype was seen a few times. The chain uses TRBV20-1 and TRBJ2-7; possible D gene TRBD2, 6 bases. The CDR3 is made up of 11 amino acids. The germline V gene has CDR1 DFQATT and CDR2 SNEGSKA (reference sequence). The DNA for the CDR3 is TGCACGGGAGCAGTCCTATACGAGCAGTACTTC. It translates to CTGAVLYEQYF.

The chain's CDR3 is CASSPTGRVTDTQYF. The DNA for the CDR3 is TGTGCCAGCAGTCCAACAGGGAGAGTCACAGATACGCAGTATTTT. The chain couples TRBV2 to TRBJ2-3; perhaps TRBD1 as D (6 bases). CDR3 length: 15 amino acids. The germline V and J ends were trimmed by 5 bases and 2 bases, with 14 bases remaining between them. Germline V CDR1 and CDR2: SNHLY, FYNNEI.

V usage is TRBV10-3 and J usage is TRBJ2-5; D may be TRBD2 (6 bases). The CDR3 length is 11 residues. V dropped 10 bases and J dropped 4 bases, with 10 bases sitting between them. In germline, CDR1 is ENHRY, CDR2 SYGVKD. The CDR3 DNA is TGTGCCAAGGGGACTGGAGAGACCCAGTACTTC. Protein: CAKGTGETQYF.

This clonotype came up a few times. This chain uses TRBV13 with TRBJ2-1; a possible D gene is TRBD2 (6 bases). This CDR3 comprises 18 residues. Trimming removed 4 bases at V and 0 bases at J, with 19 bases between. CDR1 and CDR2 (germline): PRHDT, FYEKMQ (reference sequence). The CDR3 region has the DNA TGTGCCAGCAGCTCAAAGCCCTCGCTGGGGGGCTCCTACAATGAGCAGTTCTTC. This translates into CASSSKPSLGGSYNEQFF.

About this clonotype: This may be a read error, as it is one base from a much larger clone. The chain couples TRBV7-2 to TRBJ2-7; D unclear. V dropped 5 bases and J dropped 2 bases, with 13 bases sitting between them. The CDR3 totals 14 residues. The V gene's germline CDR1 is SGHTA and CDR2 FQGNSA. The CDR3 DNA sequence: TGTGCCAGCAGCGTATATCCGCAAACCTACGAGCAGTACTTC. Protein product: CASSVYPQTYEQYF.

J is TRBJ2-1 and V is TRBV28; 7 bases agree with TRBD1. The germline V gene has CDR1 MDHEN and CDR2 SYDVKM. V lost 5 bases to trimming and J lost 4 bases; unmatched junction nucleotides: 8. The CDR3 spans 15 residues. The CDR3 sequence is CASSKTWTGYNEQFF. In nucleotides, the CDR3 is TGTGCCAGCAGTAAGACTTGGACAGGATACAATGAGCAGTTCTTC.

The CDR3 nucleotides are TGTGCCAGCAGCCGGACAGGGGGAGGGTCCTACGAGCAGTACTTC. Protein product: CASSRTGGGSYEQYF. The chain is built from TRBV7-8 and TRBJ2-7; 10 bases agree with TRBD1. Germline CDR1 and CDR2: SGHVS and FQNEAQ. CDR3 length: 15 residues. Trimming removed 5 bases from V and 1 base from J; junction bases left unmatched: 5.

This chain joins TRBV7-9 and TRBJ1-4; TRBD1 is a possible D gene (5 bases). The CDR3 loop spans 15 amino acids. The germline V gene encodes CDR1 SEHNR and CDR2 FQNEAQ (reference sequence). Trimming left V 2 bases short and J 7 bases short, with 14 bases between. The CDR3 loop is CASSLSRGATEKLFF. The CDR3 DNA is TGTGCCAGCAGCTTAAGCCGGGGCGCTACTGAAAAACTGTTTTTT.

As regards this clonotype: The conserved closing phenylalanine or tryptophan is absent in this CDR3, likely reflecting a read error. This chain connects TRBV3-1 to TRBJ2-5, with D unresolved. The end of the DNA aligns better with TRBJ2-7, so the J call may be wrong. Germline V gene sequence: CDR1 LGHDT, CDR2 YNNKEL (reference sequence). The CDR3 sequence is 15 residues long. The CDR3 region is CASSQESFSIREQYL. CDR3 in DNA: TGTGCCAGCAGCCAAGAGAGCTTCAGTATACGCGAGCAGTACCTC.